The 27 T cell receptor beta chains given below trace back to one sample, sequenced in a study of human T cells and chemical hapten exposure. MiXCR, run by TCRdb on the RACE reads, gives a single entry per CDR3 protein. The data contain tens of thousands of distinct CDR3 sequences, over 10% of them singletons. Time point given: patch test 3, about 24 weeks after DPC sensitization. Treatment indicated: therapeutic diphenylcyclopropenone sensitization with weekly scalp DPC. This specimen was whole blood, taken in connection with sensitization to the hapten diphenylcyclopropenone (DPC). All receptors come from a woman aged 45-59 years with alopecia areata. Some clones in this sample may be carry-over from other donors' samples.

V is TRBV6-2 or TRBV6-3 and J is TRBJ2-7; 13 bases map to TRBD2. CDR1 and CDR2 from the germline V gene are MNHEY and SVGEGT. Trimming removed 6 bases from V and 0 bases from J; junction bases left unmatched: 5. The CDR3 covers 16 residues. CDR3 residues: CASRGLAGDGSYEQYF. CDR3 nucleotide sequence: TGTGCCAGCAGAGGACTAGCGGGAGACGGCTCCTACGAGCAGTACTTC.

This chain joins TRBV5-1 and TRBJ2-7, with 8 positions matching TRBD2. The ends lost 2 bases at V and 6 bases at J; junction bases unmatched: 13. The germline gives CDR1 SGHRS, CDR2 YFSETQ. The CDR3 is 16 amino acids. CDR3 in amino acids: CASSLTSGGTRGEQYF. The CDR3 DNA follows: TGCGCCAGCAGCTTAACTAGCGGAGGAACCCGGGGCGAGCAGTACTTC.

This clonotype was recorded a few times. The rearrangement links TRBV7-9 to TRBJ2-1, with 11 bases matching TRBD2. From germline, CDR1 is SEHNR and CDR2 FQNEAQ (reference sequence). V lost 4 bases to trimming and J lost 3 bases; unmatched junction nucleotides: 5. CDR3 length: 16 amino acids. This CDR3 is CASSSGTSGVYNEQFF. In DNA form, the CDR3 reads TGTGCCAGCAGCTCAGGGACTAGCGGAGTCTACAATGAGCAGTTCTTC. The whole variable domain, filled in from reference TRBV7-9 and TRBJ2-1, reads DTGVSQNPRHKITKRGQNVTFRCDPISEHNRLYWYRQTLGQGPEFLTYFQNEAQLEKSRLLSDRFSAERPKGSFSTLEIQRTEQGDSAMYLCASSSGTSGVYNEQFFGPGTRLTVL.

This clonotype has just a few counts. J is TRBJ2-1 and V is TRBV7-8; 8 bases fit TRBD2. The V and J ends lost 5 bases and 13 bases, in that order; junction bases with no gene match: 13. The CDR3 contains 14 residues. CDR1 is SGHVS and CDR2 is FQNEAQ in the germline V gene. This CDR3 reads CASSTRTSPTRQFF. As DNA, the CDR3 is TGTGCCAGCAGCACTCGGACTAGCCCAACCAGACAGTTCTTC.

This clonotype was picked up many times. V and J are TRBV29-1 and TRBJ2-2; 10 bases align to TRBD1. J was trimmed by 4 bases and V by 7 bases; bases with no gene match: 3. This CDR3 is built from 13 residues. CDR1 is SQVTM and CDR2 is ANQGSEA in the germline V gene. The CDR3 DNA follows: TGCAGCGCCCGGACAGGGGGCACCGGGGAGCTGTTTTTT. This encodes CSARTGGTGELFF.

In this sample, this clonotype turned up a few times. The chain joins TRBV30 to TRBJ2-7; 8 bases are shared with TRBD2. V trimming: 0 bases; J trimming: 5 bases; junction bases outside the gene matches: 6. The germline V gene encodes CDR1 GTSNPN and CDR2 SVGIG (reference sequence). The CDR3 loop spans 14 amino acids. CDR3 DNA sequence: TGTGCCTGGAGTGTCGGAGGGACTAGTCACGAGCAGTACTTC. Amino acid sequence: CAWSVGGTSHEQYF.

V and J are TRBV29-1 and TRBJ2-5; the match to TRBD2 covers 10 bases. CDR1 is SQVTM, CDR2 ANQGSEA, per germline. The CDR3 has 15 residues. Losses at the gene ends were 5 bases for V and 1 base for J; bases not matched to a gene: 7. Here the CDR3 DNA reads TGCAGCGTTTTGTCCGGGACTAGCGTCCAAGAGACCCAGTACTTC. Protein: CSVLSGTSVQETQYF.

V is TRBV28 and J is TRBJ1-6; D call uncertain. CDR1 is MDHEN and CDR2 is SYDVKM in the germline V gene. Trimming stripped 6 bases from V and 10 bases from J, with 13 bases between. The CDR3 spans 13 residues. The CDR3 protein is CASRVPDVSPLHF. For the CDR3, the DNA is TGTGCCAGCAGAGTGCCGGACGTATCACCCCTCCACTTT.

This clonotype was recorded at least ten times. The rearrangement links TRBV6-6 to TRBJ2-3; TRBD2 matches 9 bases. CDR1 and CDR2 from the germline V gene are MNHNY and SVGAGI (reference sequence). V lost 2 bases to trimming and J lost 8 bases; unmatched junction nucleotides: 8. The CDR3 spans 15 residues. The CDR3 is CASSYPGLAWGTQYF. DNA for the CDR3: TGTGCCAGCAGTTACCCGGGACTAGCTTGGGGTACGCAGTATTTT.

This clonotype has just a few counts. The chain links TRBV12-3 or TRBV12-4 to TRBJ2-3; D is perhaps TRBD1 (6 bases). V dropped 3 bases and J dropped 6 bases, with 10 bases sitting between them. CDR3 size: 13 residues. The chain's CDR3 is CASSFRRGDTQYF. The CDR3 coding sequence is TGTGCCAGCAGTTTTAGAAGGGGGGATACGCAGTATTTT.

This clonotype was observed a handful of times. The chain uses TRBV3-1 and TRBJ1-1; D unresolved. Between the trimmed V and J ends, which lost 1 base and 5 bases, there was a span of 8 bases. The CDR3 covers 13 residues. The V gene's germline CDR1 is LGHDT and CDR2 YNNKEL (reference sequence). The CDR3 region has the DNA TGTGCCAGCAGCCAAGTCTTAAGTACTGAAGCTTTCTTT. Translating gives CASSQVLSTEAFF.

This clonotype was counted ten times or more. The J gene is TRBJ1-5, the V gene TRBV5-8; D may be TRBD1 (5 bases). The CDR3 is 14 amino acids. V lost 1 base to trimming and J lost 7 bases, with 12 bases between them. CDR1 SGHTS and CDR2 YDEGEE come from the germline V gene. Here the CDR3 DNA reads TGTGCCAGCAGCTTGAGGGGACGGCAGCAGCCCCAGCATTTT. Its protein is CASSLRGRQQPQHF.

This clonotype turned up a few times. The V gene is TRBV2, the J gene TRBJ1-1; no definite D call. The CDR3 sequence is 14 residues long. The V end was cut by 0 bases, the J end by 4 bases, with 9 bases between. The V gene's germline CDR1 is SNHLY and CDR2 FYNNEI. Here the CDR3 reads CASSEAGTSTEAFF. The CDR3 DNA is TGTGCCAGCAGTGAAGCGGGTACCTCCACTGAAGCTTTCTTT. The whole variable domain, filled in from reference TRBV2 and TRBJ1-1, reads EPEVTQTPSHQVTQMGQEVILRCVPISNHLYFYWYRQILGQKVEFLVSFYNNEISEKSEIFDDQFSVERPDGSNFTLKIRSTKLEDSAMYFCASSEAGTSTEAFFGQGTRLTVV.

This clonotype has a count of ten or more. This rearrangement joins TRBV5-6 to TRBJ2-5, with D maybe TRBD2 (6 bases). There are 13 residues in the CDR3. Germline V gene data show CDR1 as SGHDT and CDR2 as YYEEEE. Trimming cost V 2 bases and J 5 bases, with 10 bases left between them. This CDR3 reads CASSFWGGETQYF. In DNA, the CDR3 is TGTGCCAGCAGCTTCTGGGGAGGCGAGACCCAGTACTTC.

This clonotype was seen ten or more times. The V and J genes are TRBV12-3 or TRBV12-4 and TRBJ1-6; D remains unclear. The CDR3 totals 12 residues. Trimming left V 7 bases short and J 7 bases short, with 8 bases between. The CDR3 DNA is TGTGCCAGCACCGTCGGGAATTCACCCCTCCACTTT. This sequence encodes CASTVGNSPLHF.

This clonotype was seen more than once but under ten times. V usage is TRBV7-8 and J usage is TRBJ2-7; D gene unclear. The germline gives CDR1 SGHVS, CDR2 FQNEAQ. The V gene lost 5 bases and the J gene lost 6 bases, with 20 bases spanning the gap. This CDR3 is 15 amino acids long. CDR3 sequence reads: CASSLQGVVPSEQYF. The CDR3 region has the DNA TGTGCCAGCAGCCTCCAAGGAGTTGTGCCAAGCGAGCAGTACTTC.

This clonotype was picked up many times. The J gene is TRBJ1-5, the V gene TRBV27; D remains ambiguous. CDR1 is MNHEY, CDR2 SMNVEV, per germline (reference sequence). The CDR3 has 15 residues. V was clipped by 6 bases and J by 0 bases, with 12 bases between them. Here the CDR3 reads CASRTSPYSNQPQHF. For the CDR3, the DNA is TGTGCCAGCAGAACATCACCTTATAGCAATCAGCCCCAGCATTTT.

At least ten counts were recorded for this clonotype. The chain employs TRBV18 and TRBJ2-3; the D gene is possibly TRBD2 (5 bases). From germline, CDR1 is KGHSH and CDR2 LQKENI. The V and J ends lost 1 base and 0 bases respectively, with 11 bases between them. The CDR3 totals 16 residues. CDR3 sequence: CASSPLVRASTDTQYF. As DNA, the CDR3 is TGTGCCAGCTCACCACTGGTGAGGGCTAGCACAGATACGCAGTATTTT.

The chain employs TRBV14 and TRBJ2-1, with D unclear. The ends were cut back, 3 bases at V and 7 bases at J, with 13 bases in the middle. The CDR3 is made up of 14 amino acids. Germline V CDR1 and CDR2: SGHDN, FVKESK. The CDR3 loop reads CASSQGFGRNEQFF. The DNA for the CDR3 is TGTGCCAGCAGCCAGGGCTTCGGGCGGAATGAGCAGTTCTTC.

In its sample, this clonotype was seen a few times. The chain employs TRBV5-1 and TRBJ2-7; possibly TRBD1 or TRBD2 for D (5 bases each). CDR3 length equals 15 residues. Trimming removed 1 base from V and 3 bases from J, with 14 bases in between. Germline V lookup: CDR1 SGHRS, CDR2 YFSETQ. This CDR3 is CASSLFGAGDYEQYF. CDR3 nucleotides: TGCGCCAGCAGCTTGTTTGGGGCCGGGGACTACGAGCAGTACTTC. Complete variable domain (other parts from reference TRBV5-1 and TRBJ2-7): KAGVTQTPRYLIKTRGQQVTLSCSPISGHRSVSWYQQTPGQGLQFLFEYFSETQRNKGNFPGRFSGRQFSNSRSEMNVSTLELGDSALYLCASSLFGAGDYEQYFGPGTRLTVT.

V gene TRBV20-1 combines with J gene TRBJ2-3; 12 bases are a match to TRBD2. Germline trimming cut 5 bases from V and 2 bases from J; bases unmatched to any gene: 5. CDR3 length equals 15 residues. Germline V CDR1 and CDR2: DFQATT, SNEGSKA (reference sequence). The CDR3 is CSADWTSGATDTQYF. The CDR3 bases are TGCAGTGCTGATTGGACTAGCGGGGCCACAGATACGCAGTATTTT.

This clonotype has only a few counts. The rearrangement links TRBV10-2 to TRBJ2-3; no definite D call. Germline lookup yields CDR1 WSHSY and CDR2 SAAADI. V lost 0 bases and J lost 6, with 13 bases in between. The CDR3 is made up of 15 amino acids. The CDR3 here is CASSESGSRSDTQYF. As DNA, the CDR3 is TGCGCCAGCAGTGAGTCGGGTAGCAGATCCGATACGCAGTATTTT.

V gene TRBV5-1 combines with J gene TRBJ2-1; 8 bases map to TRBD2. Germline CDR1 SGHRS, CDR2 YFSETQ. The CDR3 is 17 residues long. The V gene end was trimmed by 0 bases and the J gene end by 0 bases; junction bases not matched to a gene: 5. The CDR3 coding sequence is TGCGCCAGCAGCTTGGTTGCTAGCGGGTCCTCCTACAATGAGCAGTTCTTC. The encoded protein is CASSLVASGSSYNEQFF.

This chain's CDR3 is CASSQIQQGKPGSPLHF. For the CDR3, the DNA is TGTGCCAGCAGCCAAATCCAACAGGGAAAACCGGGATCACCCCTCCACTTT. The gene calls are TRBV3-1 and TRBJ1-6; a weak D match, TRBD1 (6 bases). CDR1 and CDR2 from the germline V gene are LGHDT and YNNKEL (reference sequence). Trimming cost V 2 bases and J 10 bases, with 21 bases left between them. The CDR3 spans 17 residues.

This clonotype was observed many times. The chain has TRBV9 and TRBJ2-2; D is unresolved. The CDR3 loop spans 17 amino acids. Trimming removed 0 bases from V and 1 base from J, with 13 bases in between. Germline CDR1 reads SGDLS; CDR2 reads YYNGEE. CDR3 region: CASSVDLHSQNTGELFF. The DNA of the CDR3 is TGTGCCAGCAGCGTAGACCTCCACTCTCAGAACACCGGGGAGCTGTTTTTT.

The chain uses TRBV4-2 and TRBJ2-3; tentative D call: TRBD2 (5 bases). CDR3 length: 15 residues. Deletions cut 1 base from V and 3 bases from J, with 11 bases between. CDR1 is LGHNA, CDR2 YNFKEQ, per germline. The CDR3 nucleotides read TGTGCCAGCAGCCAAGTGAGTGGGAGTACAGATACGCAGTATTTT. Translated: CASSQVSGSTDTQYF.

This clonotype was seen at least ten times. The gene calls are TRBV21-1 and TRBJ2-7; TRBD1, the table's D call, was not compared with the DNA. TRBV21-1 is designated a pseudogene. This CDR3 is built from 15 residues. The CDR3 region is CASSKDGKGIHEQYF. The CDR3 nucleotides read TGTGCCAGCAGCAAAGACGGAAAGGGGATCCACGAGCAGTACTTC.